A selection of T cell receptor beta chains follows, all from one sample in a study of CD8+ T cells in alopecia areata. Sequenced by immunoSEQ multiplex PCR; TCRdb stores in-frame clones only, minus some. Among some 180,000 clones, less than 70% were seen once, and the ten largest hold 10% to 13%. Sequences were derived from CD8+ T cells sorted from blood, sampled at week 24, from a patient treated with tofacitinib. The receptors stem from a human donor with alopecia areata. The CDR3 runs from the conserved cysteine through the conserved F or W. A D gene is named only where the DNA matches it firmly. The size of a clone is reported for some rows only, either as once, few or many, or as a class for expanded clones.

CASSASGNGQPQHF TGTGCCAGCAGTGCATCAGGGAACGGGCAGCCCCAGCATTTT NA TRBV27 NA TRBJ1-5
CAIMGGGNLDTQYF TGTGCCATCATGGGCGGGGGGAACCTAGATACGCAGTATTTT TRBD2 TRBV10-3 NA TRBJ2-3
CASSGGTDTQYF TGTGCCAGCAGCGGGGGGACAGATACGCAGTATTTT NA TRBV7-9 NA TRBJ2-3
CASSPGDNSYEQYF TGCGCCAGCAGCCCCGGGGACAACTCCTACGAGCAGTACTTC NA TRBV4-1 few TRBJ2-7
CSVVVSDTQYF TGCAGCGTTGTAGTCTCAGATACGCAGTATTTT NA TRBV29-1 few TRBJ2-3
CASSAGQGATYEQYF TGCGCCAGCAGCGCGGGACAGGGGGCTACGTACGAGCAGTACTTC TRBD1 TRBV5-1 once TRBJ2-7
CAWSEALNQPQHF TGTGCCTGGAGTGAAGCCTTAAATCAGCCCCAGCATTTT NA TRBV30 NA TRBJ1-5
CASSPGQGAGNEQFF TGTGCCAGCAGCCCAGGACAGGGGGCGGGAAATGAGCAGTTCTTC TRBD1 TRBV9 NA TRBJ2-1
CASSQAAGPPQETQYF TGCGCCAGCAGCCAAGCTGCGGGGCCTCCCCAAGAGACCCAGTACTTC NA TRBV4-3 NA TRBJ2-5
CSVLTGTGSSYEQYF TGCAGCGTACTCACCGGGACAGGGAGCTCCTACGAGCAGTACTTC TRBD1 TRBV29-1 few TRBJ2-7
CATSRDRGTGANVLTF TGTGCCACCAGCAGAGATAGGGGTACTGGGGCCAACGTCCTGACTTTC NA TRBV15 few TRBJ2-6
CAWSDNSPLHF TGTGCCTGGAGTGACAATTCACCCCTCCACTTT NA TRBV30 NA TRBJ1-6
CAISEEQDNEKLFF TGTGCCATCAGTGAGGAACAGGATAATGAAAAACTGTTTTTT NA TRBV10-3 NA TRBJ1-4
CASSMARGEQYF TGTGCCAGCAGCATGGCCCGGGGCGAGCAGTACTTC NA TRBV7-9 NA TRBJ2-7
CASSVVSGNTEAFF TGTGCCAGCAGCGTAGTCTCGGGGAACACTGAAGCTTTCTTT NA TRBV9 NA TRBJ1-1
CASSLGSGDEQFF TGTGCCAGCAGCTTAGGGTCGGGGGATGAGCAGTTCTTC NA TRBV7-7 NA TRBJ2-1
CASTVGARETQYF TGTGCCAGCACCGTGGGGGCTCGGGAGACCCAGTACTTC NA TRBV6-5 few TRBJ2-5
CASRTDTQYF TGTGCCAGCCGGACAGATACGCAGTATTTT NA TRBV2 NA TRBJ2-3
CASSDSLNSPLHF TGTGCCAGCAGTGACTCTCTGAATTCACCCCTCCACTTT NA TRBV6-4 NA TRBJ1-6
CASSLTGMKGYTF TGTGCCAGCAGCCTGACAGGGATGAAGGGCTACACCTTC TRBD1 TRBV9 NA TRBJ1-2
CASSQDREAYTDTQYF TGCGCCAGCAGCCAAGATAGGGAGGCTTACACAGATACGCAGTATTTT NA TRBV4-3 NA TRBJ2-3
CASRTGGTEAFF TGTGCCAGCAGAACCGGAGGGACTGAAGCTTTCTTT NA TRBV5-6 NA TRBJ1-1
CASSLGVEQPQHF TGTGCCAGCAGCTTAGGGGTTGAACAGCCCCAGCATTTT NA TRBV7-9 few TRBJ1-5
CSVDLKGRTKETQYF TGCAGCGTTGATCTAAAGGGACGGACTAAAGAGACCCAGTACTTC NA TRBV29-1 few TRBJ2-5
CASSQGTTGYEQYF TGCGCCAGCAGCCAAGGGACGACGGGTTACGAGCAGTACTTC NA TRBV4-3 NA TRBJ2-7
CASSAGQSYEQYF TGCGCCAGCAGCGCAGGACAGTCCTACGAGCAGTACTTC NA TRBV10-1 NA TRBJ2-7
CASGSPHTSRETQYF TGTGCTAGTGGTTCCCCCCATACCTCTAGGGAGACCCAGTACTTC NA TRBV12-5 NA TRBJ2-5
CSVLGHPLGNEQFF TGCAGCGTTTTAGGACACCCTCTAGGGAATGAGCAGTTCTTC NA TRBV29-1 NA TRBJ2-1
CASSGGGVRNEQFF TGTGCCAGCAGCGGCGGGGGAGTTCGCAATGAGCAGTTCTTC TRBD2 TRBV27 NA TRBJ2-1
CASSSGGAWNEQFF TGTGCCAGCAGCAGCGGGGGGGCCTGGAATGAGCAGTTCTTC TRBD2 TRBV6-5 NA TRBJ2-1
CASSSTPWADTQYF TGTGCCAGTAGCTCAACCCCTTGGGCAGATACGCAGTATTTT NA TRBV19 NA TRBJ2-3